The 15 T cell receptor beta chains listed next were all sequenced from one sample in a study of T cell responses to AZD1222 COVID-19 vaccine. TCRdb's copy holds only in-frame clones and misses some; the assay was immunoSEQ multiplex PCR. The table has approximately 130,000 clones, 80% to 90% seen once. The source was peripheral blood, collected 28 days after the second AZD1222 dose. The source of these receptors is an adult who received the AZD1222 COVID-19 vaccine.

This clone was picked up one time. The chain carries TRBV3-1 (or the pseudogene TRBV3-2) and TRBJ2-5; no reliable D call. This CDR3 is built from 15 residues. V lost 1 base and J 0 bases, leaving 9 bases between the germline ends. Germline V gives CDR1 LGHDT, CDR2 YNNKEL (reference sequence). The CDR3 reads CASSQGRLYQETQYF. DNA for the CDR3: TGTGCCAGCAGCCAAGGCAGATTGTACCAAGAGACCCAGTACTTC.

This clone appeared a single time. The chain joins TRBV4-1 to TRBJ1-4, with TRBD1 matching 7 bases. V shed 0 bases, J shed 4 bases, and the junction held 11 bases outside the gene matches. The CDR3 contains 18 residues. Germline V gene sequence: CDR1 MGHRA, CDR2 YSYEKL. CDR3 amino acids: CASSQDRHRGVFNEKLFF. CDR3 nucleotide sequence: TGCGCCAGCAGCCAAGATCGCCACAGGGGAGTCTTTAATGAAAAACTGTTTTTT.

J is TRBJ1-2 and V is TRBV4-3; 7 nucleotides match TRBD1. J gave up 3 bases and V 0 bases, and 7 bases lay outside the gene matches. The CDR3 contains 16 residues. CDR1 and CDR2 from the germline V gene are LGHNA and YSLEER. The CDR3 reads CASSQDNPGGHYGYTF. The CDR3 DNA follows: TGCGCCAGCAGCCAAGATAACCCAGGGGGTCACTATGGCTACACCTTC.

V and J are TRBV19 and TRBJ2-1, with D hard to call. The ends were cut back, 5 bases at V and 13 bases at J, with 18 bases in the middle. Per the germline V gene, CDR1 is LNHDA and CDR2 is SQIVND (reference sequence). The CDR3 is 13 amino acids. The CDR3 region has the DNA TGTGCCAGTAGTGCACTCGGTGGGCGGCCACAGTTCTTC. It specifies CASSALGGRPQFF.

The CDR3 reads CAISATGSNQPQHF. The CDR3 region has the DNA TGTGCCATCAGTGCGACAGGGAGCAATCAGCCCCAGCATTTT. The gene calls are TRBV10-3 and TRBJ1-5; 7 bases are shared with TRBD1. This CDR3 has 14 residues. J gave up 1 base and V 4 bases, and 1 base lay outside the gene matches. CDR1 and CDR2 from the germline V gene are ENHRY and SYGVKD.

The chain carries TRBV6-5 and TRBJ1-1; the D gene is possibly TRBD1 (5 bases). The V end lost 6 bases, the J end lost 1 base, and 9 bases lay between the germline ends. There are 13 residues in the CDR3. Germline loops: CDR1 MNHEY, CDR2 SVGAGI. CDR3 sequence reads: CASSGGPNTEAFF. DNA for the CDR3: TGTGCCAGCAGCGGGGGACCGAACACTGAAGCTTTCTTT.

The J gene is TRBJ2-2, the V gene TRBV5-1; perhaps TRBD1 as D (5 bases). The CDR3 is made up of 14 amino acids. The V end lost 0 bases, the J end lost 5 bases, and 8 bases lay between the germline ends. Germline V gene lookup returns CDR1 SGHRS and CDR2 YFSETQ. The CDR3 DNA sequence: TGCGCCAGCAGCTTGGGGCAGGGAACCGGGGAGCTGTTTTTT. It encodes CASSLGQGTGELFF.

This sequence joins TRBV2 and TRBJ2-7, with TRBD2 as a possible D gene (6 bases). The CDR3 has 14 amino acids. Germline CDR1 reads SNHLY; CDR2 reads FYNNEI. Between the trimmed V and J ends, which lost 8 bases and 7 bases, there was a span of 21 bases. DNA of the CDR3: TGTGCCAGCTTGGAAGCGGGCCAACCGGGGGAGCAGTACTTC. It encodes CASLEAGQPGEQYF.

The V and J genes are TRBV7-9 and TRBJ2-5; D remains ambiguous. The germline gives CDR1 SEHNR, CDR2 FQNEAQ (reference sequence). This CDR3 is built from 13 residues. V lost 4 bases and J lost 1, with 7 bases in between. CDR3: CASSSGSQETQYF. The DNA for the CDR3 is TGTGCCAGCAGCTCAGGTTCCCAAGAGACCCAGTACTTC.

The chain uses TRBV9 and TRBJ1-3; D perhaps matches TRBD1 (5 bases). V was pared by 2 bases and J by 0 bases, with 9 bases between. The length of the CDR3 is 15 residues. The germline V gene encodes CDR1 SGDLS and CDR2 YYNGEE. CDR3 protein: CASSVRGSSGNTIYF. Written as DNA, the CDR3 is TGTGCCAGCAGCGTGCGGGGGAGCTCTGGAAACACCATATATTTT.

On this clone: This same CDR3 is encoded by further DNA sequences in the sample. The chain carries TRBV5-6 and TRBJ1-2, with 7 bases identical to TRBD1. Trimming removed 4 bases from V and 3 bases from J; junction bases left unmatched: 3. Germline assignment: CDR1 SGHDT and CDR2 YYEEEE. This CDR3 has 13 amino acids. The CDR3 DNA reads as TGTGCCAGCAGCGCCCAGGGGGACTATGGCTACACCTTC. The encoded protein is CASSAQGDYGYTF.

The chain combines TRBV18 with TRBJ1-1; D unclear. CDR1 and CDR2 from the germline V gene are KGHSH and LQKENI. The germline V and J ends were trimmed by 1 base and 6 bases, with 9 bases remaining between them. The CDR3 extends over 13 amino acids. In nucleotides, the CDR3 is TGTGCCAGCTCACCACGGACGCCGGCTGAAGCTTTCTTT. This encodes CASSPRTPAEAFF.

V and J are TRBV6-5 and TRBJ1-2, with D tentatively TRBD1 (6 bases). The CDR3 extends over 13 amino acids. Germline assignment: CDR1 MNHEY and CDR2 SVGAGI. The V end lost 6 bases, the J end lost 4 bases, and 12 bases lay between the germline ends. CDR3 region: CASRSTQGYGYTF. Here the CDR3 DNA reads TGTGCCAGCAGGTCGACACAGGGCTATGGCTACACCTTC.

The chain is built from TRBV2 and TRBJ2-3; D may be TRBD2 (5 bases). Per the germline V gene, CDR1 is SNHLY and CDR2 is FYNNEI. The ends were cut back, 8 bases at V and 2 bases at J, with 11 bases in the middle. The CDR3 is made up of 13 amino acids. The CDR3 DNA follows: TGTGCCAGCGTCCGGGATTACACAGATACGCAGTATTTT. Translated: CASVRDYTDTQYF.

This clone was seen only once. V gene TRBV4-3 combines with J gene TRBJ2-4, with 7 bases matching TRBD2. The V and J ends lost 1 base and 0 bases, in that order; junction bases with no gene match: 12. The V gene's germline CDR1 is LGHNA and CDR2 YSLEER. There are 19 residues in the CDR3. This CDR3 reads CASSQGQEPGGLAKNIQYF. The CDR3 DNA reads TGCGCCAGCAGCCAAGGGCAGGAGCCGGGAGGTCTAGCCAAAAACATTCAGTACTTC.